Given below is one T cell receptor beta chain in context. Its specific antigen is unknown. One base away there is no much larger clone; base qualities are not given. This sample was included in a study of blood T cell repertoires in COVID-19 (TCRdb year 2020). With regard to the full study: Samples covering the acute and convalescent phases of COVID-19 were provided by collaborators in the United States, Italy and Spain. The samples were drawn from two sources: the first 160 participants of the ongoing ImmuneRACE study, and 1,000 to 1,500 subjects contributed by 6 global collaborators. The prospective study material was composed of cDNA or gDNA derived from T cells, B-cell-depleted T cells, or PBMCs. Where HLA class I and class II types were available, the types were taken from metadata supplied by the sample provider, not from assay-based typing. The sample metadata nearly always contained a de-identified subject ID, COVID-19 status, age in years and sex. Subjects who had been exposed to COVID-19, were actively infected with it, or had recovered from it provided the deeply sampled blood TCRbeta repertoires that made up the dataset. The repertoires were released in a freely available public database meant as a resource for research on the immune response to SARS-CoV-2. What the research found in general, with its limitations: How much clinical and demographic metadata was included differed by source and by participant, and the metadata was provided uncurated.

V drops 6 bases and J drops 2 bases, leaving 16 bases in between. Reading the germline V gene gives CDR1 SGHDT and CDR2 YYEEEE. The cysteine opens and the phenylalanine closes a CDR3 of 15 amino acids. CDR3 DNA only is kept here, 45 bases in frame from base 1. The immunoSEQ Assay, a bias-controlled multiplex PCR, was used to amplify TCRbeta CDR3 regions from genomic DNA. Concerning the study's data processing: The number of nucleated cells in each sample was estimated by amplification of reference gene primers within the assay. To quantify the absolute abundance of each unique TCRbeta CDR3 rearrangement, sequence reads were collapsed and filtered. Productive Simpson clonality was computed per sample as the square root of Simpson's diversity index over productive rearrangements. TCRdb limited this immuneACCESS table to in-frame rearrangements with V and J called. A share of clones is missing; checked studies link under half to unresolved V genes, and the rest is unexplained. V and J calls and clone size are as listed in that table; D and trimming were resolved from the DNA. Present in this sample are hundreds of thousands of clones, about 91% of which were seen just once. The ten largest account for over 1.3% of the sample.

The collaborating institutions used their own protocols to collect whole blood in K2EDTA tubes. Collaborator samples were shipped for TCRbeta analysis as frozen whole blood, isolated PBMCs, or DNA extracted from either sample type. Material for sequencing was peripheral blood. The chain joins TRBV5-6 to TRBJ2-3, with TRBD2 as a weak D call on 6 bases. This clonotype was obtained from a man older than 75 with acute or convalescent COVID-19. The CDR3 region reads CASNLKAGLTDTQYF. The sequence in DNA is TGTGCCAGCAACCTTAAGGCGGGACTCACAGATACGCAGTATTTT. The CDR3, completed at both ends by the reference TRBV5-6 and TRBJ2-3 genes, gives the full variable domain DAGVTQSPTHLIKTRGQQVTLRCSPKSGHDTVSWYQQALGQGPQFIFQYYEEEERQRGNFPDRFSGHQFPNYSSELNVNALLLGDSALYLCASNLKAGLTDTQYFGPGTRLTVL.